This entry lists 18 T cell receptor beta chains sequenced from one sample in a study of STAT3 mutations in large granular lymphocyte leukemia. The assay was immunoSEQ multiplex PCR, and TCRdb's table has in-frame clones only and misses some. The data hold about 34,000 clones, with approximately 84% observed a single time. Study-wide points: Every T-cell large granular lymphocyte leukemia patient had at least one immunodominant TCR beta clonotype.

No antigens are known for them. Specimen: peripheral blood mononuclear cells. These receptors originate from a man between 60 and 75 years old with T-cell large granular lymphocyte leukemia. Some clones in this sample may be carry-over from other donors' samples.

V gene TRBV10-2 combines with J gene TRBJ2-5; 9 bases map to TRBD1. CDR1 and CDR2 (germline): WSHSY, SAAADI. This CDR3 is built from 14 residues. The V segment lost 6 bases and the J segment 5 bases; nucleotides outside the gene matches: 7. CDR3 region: CASSPGQGGETQYF. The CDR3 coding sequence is TGCGCCAGCAGCCCGGGACAGGGAGGGGAGACCCAGTACTTC.

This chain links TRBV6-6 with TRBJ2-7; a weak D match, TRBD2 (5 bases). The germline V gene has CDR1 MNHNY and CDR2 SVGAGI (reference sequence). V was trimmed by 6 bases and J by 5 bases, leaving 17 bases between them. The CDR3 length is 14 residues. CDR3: CASSHPDLRDEQYF. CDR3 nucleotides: TGTGCCAGCAGCCACCCGGACCTGAGGGACGAGCAGTACTTC.

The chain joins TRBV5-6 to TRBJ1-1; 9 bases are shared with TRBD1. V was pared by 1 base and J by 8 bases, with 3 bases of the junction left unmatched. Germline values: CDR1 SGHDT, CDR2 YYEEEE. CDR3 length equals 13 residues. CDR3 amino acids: CASSLTGGREAFF. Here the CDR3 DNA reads TGTGCCAGCAGCTTGACAGGGGGCCGGGAAGCTTTCTTT.

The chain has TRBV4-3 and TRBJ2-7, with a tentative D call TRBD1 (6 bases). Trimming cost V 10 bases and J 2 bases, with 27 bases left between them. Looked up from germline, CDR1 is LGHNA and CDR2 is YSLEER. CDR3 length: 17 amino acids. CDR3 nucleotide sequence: TGCGCCACCTGGGGGCGCAGAAGGGTAATGCCTCCCTACGAGCAGTACTTC. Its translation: CATWGRRRVMPPYEQYF.

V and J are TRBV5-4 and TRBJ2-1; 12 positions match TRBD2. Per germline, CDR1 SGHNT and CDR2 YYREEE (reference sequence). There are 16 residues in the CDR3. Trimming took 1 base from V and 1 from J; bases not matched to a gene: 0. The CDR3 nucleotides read TGTGCCAGCAGCTTGCTAGCGGGAGGGTCCTACAATGAGCAGTTCTTC. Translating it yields CASSLLAGGSYNEQFF.

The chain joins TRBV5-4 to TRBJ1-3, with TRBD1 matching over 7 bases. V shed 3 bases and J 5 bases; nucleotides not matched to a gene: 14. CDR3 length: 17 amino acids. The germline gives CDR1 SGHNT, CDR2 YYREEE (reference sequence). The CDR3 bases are TGTGCCAGCAGCTCTGAGCCCTTGGGGACAGCGAGAAACACCATATATTTT. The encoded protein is CASSSEPLGTARNTIYF.

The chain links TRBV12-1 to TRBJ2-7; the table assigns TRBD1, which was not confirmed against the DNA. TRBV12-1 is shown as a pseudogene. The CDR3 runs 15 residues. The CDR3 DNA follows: TGTGCCAGCAGCACACCAACAGGGGGTAGGGACGAGCAGTACTTC. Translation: CASSTPTGGRDEQYF.

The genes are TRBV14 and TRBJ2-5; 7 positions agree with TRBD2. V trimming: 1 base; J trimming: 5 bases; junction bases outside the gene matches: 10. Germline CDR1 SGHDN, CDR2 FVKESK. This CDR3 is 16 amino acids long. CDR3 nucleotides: TGTGCCAGCAGCCAAGGAGGAGGCGGGAGCGGGGAGACCCAGTACTTC. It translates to CASSQGGGGSGETQYF.

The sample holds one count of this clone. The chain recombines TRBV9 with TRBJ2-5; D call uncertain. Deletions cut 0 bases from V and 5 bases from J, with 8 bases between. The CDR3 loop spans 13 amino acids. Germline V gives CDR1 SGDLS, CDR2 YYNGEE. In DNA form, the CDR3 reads TGTGCCAGCAGCGTAGATTGGGCGGAGACCCAGTACTTC. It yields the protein CASSVDWAETQYF.

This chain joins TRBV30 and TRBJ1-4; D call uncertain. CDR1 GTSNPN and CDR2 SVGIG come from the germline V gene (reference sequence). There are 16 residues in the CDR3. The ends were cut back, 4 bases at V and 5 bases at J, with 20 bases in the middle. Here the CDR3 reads CAWTGGPWARNEKLFF. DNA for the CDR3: TGTGCCTGGACGGGAGGGCCTTGGGCCCGAAATGAAAAACTGTTTTTT.

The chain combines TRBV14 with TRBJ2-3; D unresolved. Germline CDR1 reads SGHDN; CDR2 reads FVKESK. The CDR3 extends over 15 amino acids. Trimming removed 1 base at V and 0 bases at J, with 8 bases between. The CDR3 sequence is CASSQAGRSTDTQYF. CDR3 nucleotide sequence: TGTGCCAGCAGCCAAGCTGGACGCAGCACAGATACGCAGTATTTT.

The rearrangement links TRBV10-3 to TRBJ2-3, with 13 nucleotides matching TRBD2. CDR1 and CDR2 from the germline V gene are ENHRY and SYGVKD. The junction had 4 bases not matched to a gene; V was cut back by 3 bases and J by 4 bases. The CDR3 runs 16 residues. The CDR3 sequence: CAISDRTSGSADTQYF. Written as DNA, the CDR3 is TGTGCCATCAGTGACCGGACTAGCGGGAGCGCAGATACGCAGTATTTT.

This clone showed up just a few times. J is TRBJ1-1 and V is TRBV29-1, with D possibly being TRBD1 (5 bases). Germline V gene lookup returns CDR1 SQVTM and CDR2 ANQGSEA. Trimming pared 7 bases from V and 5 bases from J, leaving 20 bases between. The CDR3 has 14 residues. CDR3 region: CSADPHAGRTEAFF. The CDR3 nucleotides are TGCAGCGCCGACCCTCACGCAGGGAGGACTGAAGCTTTCTTT.

DNA for the CDR3: TGCAGCGTTGTTGGTGGGACAGGGGTAGGACGAACTGAAGCTTTCTTT. Translating it yields CSVVGGTGVGRTEAFF. V is TRBV29-1 and J is TRBJ1-1; 10 positions match TRBD1. CDR3 length: 16 residues. V was clipped by 4 bases and J by 5 bases; unmatched bases: 13. Germline CDR1 is SQVTM and CDR2 is ANQGSEA.

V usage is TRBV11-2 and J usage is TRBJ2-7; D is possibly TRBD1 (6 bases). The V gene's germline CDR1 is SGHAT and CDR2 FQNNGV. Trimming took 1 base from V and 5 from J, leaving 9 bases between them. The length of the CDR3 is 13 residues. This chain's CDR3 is CASSLVQGNEQYF. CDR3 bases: TGTGCCAGCAGCTTAGTCCAGGGGAACGAGCAGTACTTC.

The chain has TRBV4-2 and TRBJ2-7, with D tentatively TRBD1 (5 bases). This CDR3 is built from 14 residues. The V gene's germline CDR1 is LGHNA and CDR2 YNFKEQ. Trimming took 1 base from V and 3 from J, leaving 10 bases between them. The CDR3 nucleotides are TGTGCCAGCAGCCAAGGGGGCAGAGGCTACGAGCAGTACTTC. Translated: CASSQGGRGYEQYF.

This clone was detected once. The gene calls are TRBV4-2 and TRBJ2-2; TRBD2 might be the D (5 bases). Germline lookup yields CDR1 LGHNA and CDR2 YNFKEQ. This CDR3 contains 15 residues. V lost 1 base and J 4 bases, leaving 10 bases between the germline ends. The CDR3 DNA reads TGTGCCAGCAGCCAAGGCGGGCAGACCACCGGGGAGCTGTTTTTT. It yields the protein CASSQGGQTTGELFF.

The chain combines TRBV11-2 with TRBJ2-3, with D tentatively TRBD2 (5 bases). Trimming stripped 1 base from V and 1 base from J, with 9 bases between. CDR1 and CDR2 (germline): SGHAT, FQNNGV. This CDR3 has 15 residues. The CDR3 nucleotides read TGTGCCAGCAGCTTAGGAATGAGGGGCACAGATACGCAGTATTTT. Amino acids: CASSLGMRGTDTQYF.